The clone carrying this T cell receptor (beta chain) was seen more than once but under ten times. Its antigen is unknown. These data originate in a study of response to subunit inactivated influenza vaccine. TCRdb independently ran MiXCR on the RT-PCR reads; one entry per CDR3 protein. Among around 480,000 distinct CDR3 sequences listed, approximately 17% were seen once. Findings and caveats of the study: The authors suggested that few new T cells are recruited per seasonal influenza vaccination.

The CDR3 covers 18 residues. Trimming at V came to 3 bases and at J to 6 bases, leaving 17 bases not matched to a gene. The germline V gene has CDR1 DFQATT and CDR2 SNEGSKA (reference sequence). V usage is TRBV20-1 and J usage is TRBJ1-6, with TRBD1 matching over 7 bases. The sample in question was CD4+ T cells sorted from PBMCs, obtained around 2 years after vaccination. The receptor was derived from a man aged 50-75 years who received an inactivated influenza vaccine. The CDR3 sequence is CSARWTDSGQGGNSPLHF. The CDR3 DNA sequence: TGCAGTGCTAGGTGGACTGACAGTGGGCAGGGGGGTAATTCACCCCTCCACTTT.